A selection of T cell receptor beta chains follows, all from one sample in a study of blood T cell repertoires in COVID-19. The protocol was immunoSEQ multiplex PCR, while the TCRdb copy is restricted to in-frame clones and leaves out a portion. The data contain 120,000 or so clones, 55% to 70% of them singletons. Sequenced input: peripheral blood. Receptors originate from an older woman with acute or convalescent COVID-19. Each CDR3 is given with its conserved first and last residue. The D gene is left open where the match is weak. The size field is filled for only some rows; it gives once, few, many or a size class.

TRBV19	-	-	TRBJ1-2	CASIQSTAGGYTF	TGTGCCAGTATCCAATCCACAGCAGGTGGCTACACCTTC
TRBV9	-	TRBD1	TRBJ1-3	CASSASTGTGNTIYF	TGTGCCAGCAGTGCTTCGACAGGGACAGGAAACACCATATATTTT
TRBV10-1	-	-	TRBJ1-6	CATRQTLNSPLHF	TGCGCCACCCGACAAACTTTAAATTCACCCCTCCACTTT
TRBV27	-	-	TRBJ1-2	CASSWGGASYGYTF	TGTGCCAGCAGTTGGGGAGGGGCGAGCTATGGCTACACCTTC
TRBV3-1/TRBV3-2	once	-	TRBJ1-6	CASSQQTGRTYNSPLHF	TGTGCCAGCAGCCAACAAACAGGACGGACCTATAATTCACCCCTCCACTTT
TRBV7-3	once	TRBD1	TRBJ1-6	CASSSQGQGFSPLHF	TGTGCCAGCAGCTCCCAGGGACAGGGGTTTTCACCCCTCCACTTT
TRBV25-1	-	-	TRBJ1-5	CASSEVGTDQPQHF	TGTGCCAGCAGTGAGGTAGGGACTGATCAGCCCCAGCATTTT
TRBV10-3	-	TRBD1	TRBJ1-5	CAIGKTGDSNQPQHF	TGTGCCATCGGTAAGACAGGGGATAGCAATCAGCCCCAGCATTTT
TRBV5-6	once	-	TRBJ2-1	CASSLQGRAYNEQFF	TGTGCCAGCAGCCTCCAGGGGCGTGCCTACAATGAGCAGTTCTTC
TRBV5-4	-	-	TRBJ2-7	CASSLDRTYEQYF	TGTGCCAGCAGCTTAGACAGGACCTACGAGCAGTACTTC
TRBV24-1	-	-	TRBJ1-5	CATSDLGRGSNQPQHF	TGTGCCACCAGTGATTTGGGGAGGGGTAGCAATCAGCCCCAGCATTTT
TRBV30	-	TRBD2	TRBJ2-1	CAWGGLAGSYNEQFF	TGTGCCTGGGGGGGACTAGCGGGATCCTACAATGAGCAGTTCTTC
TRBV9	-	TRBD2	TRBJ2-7	CASSVRGGHEQYF	TGTGCCAGCAGCGTAAGGGGAGGGCACGAGCAGTACTTC
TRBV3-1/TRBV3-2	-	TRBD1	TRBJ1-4	CASSRGQGGGTNEKLFF	TGTGCCAGCAGCCGCGGACAGGGAGGCGGAACTAATGAAAAACTGTTTTTT
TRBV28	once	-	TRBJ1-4	CASSPMNSNEKLFF	TGTGCCAGCAGTCCGATGAATAGTAACGAAAAACTGTTTTTT
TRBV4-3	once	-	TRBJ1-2	CASSQDVTVGYTF	TGCGCCAGCAGCCAAGATGTCACAGTGGGCTACACCTTC
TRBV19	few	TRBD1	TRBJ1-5	CASRTGGINQPQHF	TGTGCCAGTAGGACAGGGGGAATCAATCAGCCCCAGCATTTT
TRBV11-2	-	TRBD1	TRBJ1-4	CASSRDRVGEKLFF	TGTGCCAGCAGTCGCGACAGGGTGGGGGAAAAACTGTTTTTT
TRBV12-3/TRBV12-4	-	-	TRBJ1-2	CASSRQDLSLYTF	TGTGCCAGCAGCCGACAGGACCTAAGTCTCTACACCTTC
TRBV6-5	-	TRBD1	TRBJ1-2	CASSPGQGVYGYTF	TGTGCCAGCAGCCCCGGACAGGGAGTCTATGGCTACACCTTC
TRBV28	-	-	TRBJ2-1	CASSETLDIYNEQFF	TGTGCCAGCAGCGAGACCTTGGACATTTACAATGAGCAGTTCTTC
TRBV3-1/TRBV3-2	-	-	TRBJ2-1	CASSQDSGRVRQFF	TGTGCCAGCAGCCAAGATAGCGGTAGGGTTCGGCAGTTCTTC
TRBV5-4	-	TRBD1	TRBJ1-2	CASSLGTGNYGYTF	TGTGCCAGCAGCTTGGGGACAGGGAACTATGGCTACACCTTC
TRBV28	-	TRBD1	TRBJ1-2	CASSSQGRNYGYTF	TGTGCCAGCAGTTCACAGGGGCGTAACTATGGCTACACCTTC
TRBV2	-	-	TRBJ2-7	CASSTPGHNYEQYF	TGTGCCAGCAGCACTCCGGGACACAACTACGAGCAGTACTTC
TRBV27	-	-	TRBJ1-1	CASRMAGLNTEAFF	TGTGCCAGCAGAATGGCAGGATTGAACACTGAAGCTTTCTTT
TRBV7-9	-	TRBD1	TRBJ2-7	CASSLRQGWEQYF	TGTGCCAGCAGCCTCCGACAGGGCTGGGAGCAGTACTTC
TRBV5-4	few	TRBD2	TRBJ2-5	CASSYTGLVAAETQYF	TGTGCCAGCAGCTACACGGGACTAGTGGCCGCAGAGACCCAGTACTTC
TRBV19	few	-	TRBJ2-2	CASREERGRGPTGELFF	TGTGCCAGTAGGGAAGAGCGTGGGCGGGGTCCCACCGGGGAGCTGTTTTTT
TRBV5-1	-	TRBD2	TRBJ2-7	CASSLGGEGGEQYF	TGCGCCAGCAGCTTGGGAGGGGAGGGAGGCGAGCAGTACTTC
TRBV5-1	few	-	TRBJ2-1	CASSKGQDNEQFF	TGCGCCAGCAGCAAGGGACAAGACAATGAGCAGTTCTTC
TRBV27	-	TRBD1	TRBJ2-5	CASSLSSRGETQYF	TGTGCCAGCAGTCTCTCGTCCAGGGGGGAGACCCAGTACTTC
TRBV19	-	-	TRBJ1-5	CASTDPPPGQPQHF	TGTGCCAGTACCGACCCCCCCCCGGGTCAGCCCCAGCATTTT
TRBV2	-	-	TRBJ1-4	CASRRAATRTNEKLFF	TGTGCCAGCAGGAGAGCGGCGACTAGAACTAATGAAAAACTGTTTTTT
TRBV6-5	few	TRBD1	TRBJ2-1	CASSTTGELYNEQFF	TGTGCCAGCAGTACCACAGGGGAACTCTACAATGAGCAGTTCTTC
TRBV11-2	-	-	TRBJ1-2	CASSLDQEGLRGYTF	TGTGCCAGCAGCTTAGATCAAGAGGGATTGCGGGGCTACACCTTC
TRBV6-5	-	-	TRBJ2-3	CASSYSNTDTQYF	TGTGCCAGCAGTTACTCCAACACAGATACGCAGTATTTT
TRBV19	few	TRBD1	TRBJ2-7	CASSGPGQGGMEQYF	TGTGCCAGTAGTGGCCCGGGACAGGGGGGTATGGAGCAGTACTTC
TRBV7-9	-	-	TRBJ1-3	CASTKQEGNTIYF	TGTGCCAGCACGAAGCAAGAGGGAAACACCATATATTTT
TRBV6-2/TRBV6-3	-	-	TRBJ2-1	CASSYSYQMDEQFF	TGTGCCAGCAGTTACTCGTACCAGATGGATGAGCAGTTCTTC
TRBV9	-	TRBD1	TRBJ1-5	CASSLGQGTNQPQHF	TGTGCCAGCAGCTTAGGACAGGGAACAAATCAGCCCCAGCATTTT
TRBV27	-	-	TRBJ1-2	CASSLLGGDYGYTF	TGTGCCAGCAGTTTATTAGGGGGGGACTATGGCTACACCTTC
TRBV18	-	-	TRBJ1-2	CASSPSGNYGYTF	TGTGCCAGCTCACCATCAGGGAACTATGGCTACACCTTC
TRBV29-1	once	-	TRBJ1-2	CSVQGGQDYGYTF	TGCAGCGTTCAAGGGGGACAAGACTATGGCTACACCTTC
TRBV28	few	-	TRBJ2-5	CASSAPGGGGETQYF	TGTGCCAGCAGTGCCCCCGGGGGAGGTGGAGAGACCCAGTACTTC
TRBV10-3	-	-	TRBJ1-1	CAISDPWGPSTEAFF	TGTGCCATCAGTGACCCCTGGGGGCCCAGCACTGAAGCTTTCTTT
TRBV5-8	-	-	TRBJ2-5	CASSYNEETQYF	TGTGCCAGCAGCTATAATGAAGAGACCCAGTACTTC